What follows are 12 T cell receptor beta chains derived from one specimen sequenced in a study of cytomegalovirus exposure and HLA in healthy donors. Both 60 Vbeta primers and 13 Jbeta primers went into the PCR. Data came from immunoSEQ multiplex PCR; TCRdb stores just in-frame clones and leaves some out. The table has over 150,000 clones, 60% to 85% seen once. Sample: PBMCs. These receptors all stem from a male donor in good health and CMV-seropositive.

The V call is TRBV7-8, the J call TRBJ2-7; 9 bases map to TRBD1. The CDR3 runs 15 residues. Germline CDR1 and CDR2: SGHVS and FQNEAQ. V lost 4 bases and J lost 7; bases outside the gene matches: 11. As DNA, the CDR3 is TGTGCCAGCAGCTCCCCCACAGGGGGCGGCCGAGAGCAGTACTTC. Translated: CASSSPTGGGREQYF. The full variable domain, rest sourced from reference TRBV7-8 and TRBJ2-7, is GAGVSQSPRYKVAKRGQDVALRCDPISGHVSLFWYQQALGQGPEFLTYFQNEAQLDKSGLPSDRFFAERPEGSVSTLKIQRTQQEDSAVYLCASSSPTGGGREQYFGPGTRLTVT.

V is TRBV19 and J is TRBJ2-7; a possible D gene is TRBD2 (6 bases). V shed 5 bases and J shed 6 bases, with 20 bases lying between them. In germline, CDR1 is LNHDA, CDR2 SQIVND (reference sequence). This CDR3 is built from 15 residues. The CDR3 region is CASSLAWRVNAEQYF. The CDR3 DNA sequence: TGTGCCAGTAGTCTCGCTTGGAGGGTAAATGCCGAGCAGTACTTC.

The count of this clone is one. V usage is TRBV6-1 and J usage is TRBJ2-1, with D possibly TRBD1 on 5 matching bases. The CDR3 is 15 amino acids. The V and J ends lost 0 bases and 2 bases respectively, with 8 bases between them. Germline assignment: CDR1 MNHNS and CDR2 SASEGT. Here the CDR3 reads CASSEAGLAYNEQFF. CDR3 coding DNA: TGTGCCAGCAGTGAAGCGGGGCTAGCCTACAATGAGCAGTTCTTC.

The chain has TRBV7-2 and TRBJ1-2; 7 bases map to TRBD1. This CDR3 spans 15 amino acids. Germline CDR1 and CDR2: SGHTA and FQGNSA. Losses at the gene ends were 4 bases for V and 0 bases for J; bases not matched to a gene: 5. In DNA, the CDR3 is TGTGCCAGCAGCTCCGGACAGGCAGCTAACTATGGCTACACCTTC. It codes for CASSSGQAANYGYTF.

This clone was counted between two and nine times. J is TRBJ1-5 and V is TRBV25-1; a possible D gene is TRBD1 (6 bases). Trimming cost V 10 bases and J 3 bases, with 25 bases left between them. CDR3 length equals 17 residues. Germline CDR1 reads MGHDK; CDR2 reads SYGVNS. CDR3 amino acids: CAIQMGHSPPLNQPQHF. Written as DNA, the CDR3 is TGTGCCATCCAAATGGGACATTCTCCCCCTCTCAATCAGCCCCAGCATTTT.

This sequence joins TRBV9 and TRBJ2-3; the D gene is possibly TRBD2 (5 bases). This CDR3 spans 12 amino acids. V was shortened by 7 bases and J by 2 bases, with 8 bases between the two germline ends. Germline CDR1 and CDR2: SGDLS and YYNGEE. The CDR3 bases are TGTGCCAGCGAGGGCCCCACAGATACGCAGTATTTT. Its translation: CASEGPTDTQYF.

Details on this clone: This may arise from a read error, as a much more abundant clone is one base away. The J gene is TRBJ1-1, the V gene TRBV14; D unclear. Trimming cost V 0 bases and J 4 bases, with 9 bases left between them. CDR3 length equals 14 residues. Germline values: CDR1 SGHDN, CDR2 FVKESK. CDR3 sequence (DNA): TGTGCCAGCAGCCAAGACCTGGAGGGCACTGAAGCTTTCTTT. Translation gives CASSQDLEGTEAFF. Filled out from reference TRBV14 and TRBJ1-1, the complete variable domain reads EAGVTQFPSHSVIEKGQTVTLRCDPISGHDNLYWYRRVMGKEIKFLLHFVKESKQDESGMPNNRFLAERTGGTYSTLKVQPAELEDSGVYFCASSQDLEGTEAFFGQGTRLTVV.

The chain recombines TRBV19 with TRBJ1-5, with TRBD1 matching over 7 bases. The CDR3 has 16 residues. The germline CDR1 and CDR2 sequences are LNHDA and SQIVND (reference sequence). V shed 1 base and J 3 bases; nucleotides not matched to a gene: 6. The CDR3 coding sequence is TGTGCCAGTAGTATAGGTGAGACAGGGAACAATCAGCCCCAGCATTTT. It specifies CASSIGETGNNQPQHF.

The V call is TRBV5-6, the J call TRBJ2-1; 15 nucleotides match TRBD2. CDR3 length: 16 amino acids. J gave up 5 bases and V 4 bases, and 4 bases lay outside the gene matches. Germline CDR1 reads SGHDT; CDR2 reads YYEEEE. The CDR3 loop is CASSPGTSGGNNEQFF. CDR3 sequence (DNA): TGTGCCAGCAGCCCTGGGACTAGCGGGGGGAACAATGAGCAGTTCTTC.

The chain uses TRBV27 and TRBJ2-7, with D perhaps matching TRBD2 (6 bases). Trimming cost V 6 bases and J 4 bases, with 10 bases left between them. The CDR3 spans 12 residues. Germline values: CDR1 MNHEY, CDR2 SMNVEV (reference sequence). Here the CDR3 reads CASREGLYEQYF. The DNA of the CDR3 is TGTGCCAGCAGGGAGGGCCTGTACGAGCAGTACTTC.

The V call is TRBV6-1, the J call TRBJ1-2; 7 bases map to TRBD1. V lost 4 bases and J lost 6; bases outside the gene matches: 5. The CDR3 is made up of 13 amino acids. The germline V gene has CDR1 MNHNS and CDR2 SASEGT. The CDR3 nucleotides are TGTGCCAGCAGTGTAAACAGGGGAGATGGCTACACCTTC. Translation: CASSVNRGDGYTF.

The V gene is TRBV5-1, the J gene TRBJ2-5; D remains ambiguous. The germline V and J ends were trimmed by 0 bases and 5 bases, with 5 bases remaining between them. This CDR3 region has 12 residues. Germline V gene lookup returns CDR1 SGHRS and CDR2 YFSETQ. This CDR3 reads CASSLGVETQYF. For the CDR3, the DNA is TGCGCCAGCAGCTTGGGCGTCGAGACCCAGTACTTC.